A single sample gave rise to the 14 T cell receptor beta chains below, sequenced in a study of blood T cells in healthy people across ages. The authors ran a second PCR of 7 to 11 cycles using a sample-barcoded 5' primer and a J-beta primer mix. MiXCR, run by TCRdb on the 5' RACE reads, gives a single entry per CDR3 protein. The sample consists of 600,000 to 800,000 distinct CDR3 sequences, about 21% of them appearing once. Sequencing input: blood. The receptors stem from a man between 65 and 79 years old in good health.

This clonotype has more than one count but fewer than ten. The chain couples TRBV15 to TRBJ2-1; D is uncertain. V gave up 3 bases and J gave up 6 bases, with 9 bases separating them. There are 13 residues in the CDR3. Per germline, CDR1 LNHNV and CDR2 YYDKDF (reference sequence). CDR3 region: CATSREPSNEQFF. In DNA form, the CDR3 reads TGTGCCACCAGCAGGGAGCCTAGCAATGAGCAGTTCTTC.

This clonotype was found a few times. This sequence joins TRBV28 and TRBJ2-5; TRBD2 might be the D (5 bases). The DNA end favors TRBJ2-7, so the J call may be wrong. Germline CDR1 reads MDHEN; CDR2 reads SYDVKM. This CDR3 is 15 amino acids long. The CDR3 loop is CASLGRGEGLYEQYF. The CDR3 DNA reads TGTGCCAGCCTTGGAAGAGGCGAGGGCCTCTACGAGCAGTACTTC.

The CDR3 spells CASSLLAGWVYEQYF. As DNA, the CDR3 is TGTGCCAGCAGCCTCCTAGCGGGATGGGTTTACGAGCAGTACTTC. The chain uses TRBV11-2 and TRBJ2-7; 9 bases agree with TRBD2. Germline CDR1 is SGHAT and CDR2 is FQNNGV. This CDR3 is built from 15 residues. J was trimmed by 4 bases and V by 5 bases; bases with no gene match: 9.

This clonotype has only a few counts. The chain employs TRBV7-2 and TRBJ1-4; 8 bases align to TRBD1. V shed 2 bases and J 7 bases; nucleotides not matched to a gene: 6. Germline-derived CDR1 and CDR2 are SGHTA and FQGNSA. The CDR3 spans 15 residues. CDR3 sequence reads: CASSLMQGAGEKLFF. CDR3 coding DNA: TGTGCCAGCAGCTTAATGCAGGGGGCAGGTGAAAAACTGTTTTTT.

In nucleotides, the CDR3 is TGTGCCTGGAGTTCGGGGTTTAATGAAAAACTGTTTTTT. Amino acid sequence: CAWSSGFNEKLFF. The chain joins TRBV30 to TRBJ1-4; D call uncertain. This CDR3 contains 13 residues. Germline loops: CDR1 GTSNPN, CDR2 SVGIG (reference sequence). V lost 2 bases and J 4 bases, leaving 8 bases between the germline ends. Looking up the rest from reference TRBV30 and TRBJ1-4 gives the full variable domain: SQTIHQWPATLVQPVGSPLSLECTVEGTSNPNLYWYRQAAGRGLQLLFYSVGIGQISSEVPQNLSASRPQDRQFILSSKKLLLSDSGFYLCAWSSGFNEKLFFGSGTQLSVL.

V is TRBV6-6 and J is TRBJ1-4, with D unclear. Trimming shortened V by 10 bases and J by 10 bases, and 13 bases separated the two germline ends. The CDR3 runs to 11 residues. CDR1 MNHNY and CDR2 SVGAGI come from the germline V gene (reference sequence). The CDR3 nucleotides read TGTGCCACGTCCCCTGATGGAAAACTGTTTTTT. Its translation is CATSPDGKLFF.

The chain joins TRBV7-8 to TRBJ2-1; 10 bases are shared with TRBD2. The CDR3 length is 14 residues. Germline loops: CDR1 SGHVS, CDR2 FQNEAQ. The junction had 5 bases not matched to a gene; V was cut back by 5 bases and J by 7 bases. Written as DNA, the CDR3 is TGTGCCAGCAGCCCTACTAGCGGGAAGAATGAGCAGTTCTTC. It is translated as CASSPTSGKNEQFF.

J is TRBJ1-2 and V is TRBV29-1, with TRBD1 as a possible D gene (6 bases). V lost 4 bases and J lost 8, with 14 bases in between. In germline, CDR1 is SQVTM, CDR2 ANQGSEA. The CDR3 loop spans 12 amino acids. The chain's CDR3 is CSVAQGSGGYTF. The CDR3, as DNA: TGCAGCGTTGCACAGGGATCCGGGGGCTACACCTTC.

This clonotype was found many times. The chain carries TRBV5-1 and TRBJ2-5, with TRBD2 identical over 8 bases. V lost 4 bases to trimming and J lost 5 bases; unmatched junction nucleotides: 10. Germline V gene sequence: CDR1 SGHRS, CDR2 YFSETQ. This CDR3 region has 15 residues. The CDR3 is CASSPGLVREETQYF. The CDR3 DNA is TGCGCCAGCAGCCCGGGACTAGTGAGGGAGGAGACCCAGTACTTC.

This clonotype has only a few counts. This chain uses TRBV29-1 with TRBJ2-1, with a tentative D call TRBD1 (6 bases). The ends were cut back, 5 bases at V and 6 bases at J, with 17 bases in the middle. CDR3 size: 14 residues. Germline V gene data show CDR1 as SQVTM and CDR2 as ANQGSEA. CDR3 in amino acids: CSVSSPDSLNEQFF. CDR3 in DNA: TGCAGCGTTTCCTCCCCGGACAGCCTCAATGAGCAGTTCTTC.

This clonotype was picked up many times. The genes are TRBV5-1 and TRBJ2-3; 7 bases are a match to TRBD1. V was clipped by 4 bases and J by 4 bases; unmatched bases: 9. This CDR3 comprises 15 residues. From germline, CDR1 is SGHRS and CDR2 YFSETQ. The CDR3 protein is CASSGNLRGSDTQYF. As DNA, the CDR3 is TGCGCCAGCAGCGGAAACCTCAGGGGGTCAGATACGCAGTATTTT.

The CDR3 DNA reads TGTGCCAGCAGTTACGTAACTAGCGGGAATGAGCAGTTCTTC. Translation gives CASSYVTSGNEQFF. The rearrangement links TRBV6-6 to TRBJ2-1, with 9 bases matching TRBD2. The V and J ends lost 2 bases and 7 bases, in that order; junction bases with no gene match: 3. The CDR3 has 14 amino acids. CDR1 and CDR2 (germline): MNHNY, SVGAGI (reference sequence).

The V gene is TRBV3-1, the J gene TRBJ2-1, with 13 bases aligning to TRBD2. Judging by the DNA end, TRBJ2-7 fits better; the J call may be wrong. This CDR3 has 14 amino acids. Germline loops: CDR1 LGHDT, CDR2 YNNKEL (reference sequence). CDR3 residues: CASSVGLAGREQYF. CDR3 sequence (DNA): TGTGCCAGCAGCGTGGGACTAGCGGGACGCGAGCAGTACTTC.

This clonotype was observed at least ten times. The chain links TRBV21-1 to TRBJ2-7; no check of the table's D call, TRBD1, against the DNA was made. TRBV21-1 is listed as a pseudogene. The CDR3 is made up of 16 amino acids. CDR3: CASRGQGVFDTYEQYF. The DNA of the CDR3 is TGTGCCAGCAGAGGACAGGGGGTTTTCGACACCTACGAGCAGTACTTC.